The next 2 T cell receptor beta chains were all read from a single sample in a study of blood T cell repertoires in COVID-19. Produced via immunoSEQ multiplex PCR; TCRdb's table is partial and in-frame only. The repertoire holds 97,000 or so clones, with around 90% as singletons. Sequenced input: peripheral blood. These receptors were collected from a man in his fifties or sixties with active or convalescent COVID-19.

V gene TRBV6-2 or TRBV6-3 combines with J gene TRBJ2-7, with TRBD1 identical over 7 bases. The CDR3 contains 14 residues. Germline trimming cut 5 bases from V and 7 bases from J; bases unmatched to any gene: 11. Germline CDR1 reads MNHEY; CDR2 reads SVGEGT. CDR3 loop: CASSLGTALWEQYV. CDR3 in DNA: TGTGCCAGCAGTCTAGGGACAGCCCTCTGGGAGCAGTACGTC.

V usage is TRBV6-5 and J usage is TRBJ1-3; D is unresolved. The CDR3 is 12 residues long. The V and J ends lost 8 bases and 0 bases respectively, with 5 bases between them. Germline loops: CDR1 MNHEY, CDR2 SVGAGI. CDR3 sequence (DNA): TGTGCCAGCTTGAGCTCTGGAAACACCATATATTTT. Protein: CASLSSGNTIYF.